Given below is one TCR beta chain in context. This entry belongs to a study of response to subunit inactivated influenza vaccine. TCRdb reanalysed the RT-PCR reads using MiXCR and keeps one entry per CDR3 protein. Of about half a million distinct CDR3 sequences in the sample, roughly 9.8% were seen once. CDR3 length: 16 amino acids. V lost 5 bases and J lost 2; bases outside the gene matches: 9. Germline CDR1 reads DFQATT; CDR2 reads SNEGSKA (reference sequence). The source was PBMCs from blood, collected about 40 days after vaccination. The V and J genes are TRBV20-1 and TRBJ1-5, with 10 bases matching TRBD1. This sequence was found in a middle-aged man who received an inactivated influenza vaccine. The CDR3 region is CSAYRTGGARNQPQHF. DNA for the CDR3: TGCAGTGCTTACCGGACAGGGGGAGCTCGCAATCAGCCCCAGCATTTT.